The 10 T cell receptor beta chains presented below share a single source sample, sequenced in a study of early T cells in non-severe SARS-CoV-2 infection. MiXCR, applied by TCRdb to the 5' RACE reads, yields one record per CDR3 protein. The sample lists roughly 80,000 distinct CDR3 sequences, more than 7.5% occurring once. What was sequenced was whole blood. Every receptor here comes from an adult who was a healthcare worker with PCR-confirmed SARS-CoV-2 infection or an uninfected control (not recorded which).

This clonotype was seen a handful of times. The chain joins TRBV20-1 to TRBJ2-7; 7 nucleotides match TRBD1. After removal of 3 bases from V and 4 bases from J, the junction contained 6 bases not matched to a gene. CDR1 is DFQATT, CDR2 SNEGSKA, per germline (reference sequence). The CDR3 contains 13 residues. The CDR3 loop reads CSASQRGPYEQYF. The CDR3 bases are TGCAGTGCTAGTCAGAGGGGGCCTTACGAGCAGTACTTC.

CDR3 in amino acids: CAISEGTGSGNTIYF. CDR3 nucleotides: TGTGCCATCAGTGAGGGGACAGGCTCTGGAAACACCATATATTTT. The chain carries TRBV10-3 and TRBJ1-3; 8 positions match TRBD1. CDR1 is ENHRY and CDR2 is SYGVKD in the germline V gene. V trimming: 2 bases; J trimming: 0 bases; junction bases outside the gene matches: 0. The length of the CDR3 is 15 residues.

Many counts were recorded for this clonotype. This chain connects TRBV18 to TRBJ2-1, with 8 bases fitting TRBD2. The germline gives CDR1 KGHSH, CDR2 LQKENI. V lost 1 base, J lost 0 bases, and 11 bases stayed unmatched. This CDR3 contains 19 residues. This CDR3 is CASSPLITSGGSSYNEQFF. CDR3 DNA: TGTGCCAGCTCACCACTGATAACTAGCGGAGGGAGCTCCTACAATGAGCAGTTCTTC.

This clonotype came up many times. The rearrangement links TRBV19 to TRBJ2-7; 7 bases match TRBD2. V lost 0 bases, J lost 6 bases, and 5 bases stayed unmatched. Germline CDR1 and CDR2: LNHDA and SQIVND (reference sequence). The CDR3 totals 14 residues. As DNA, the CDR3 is TGTGCCAGTAGTATAGATCCGAGCGGGGCCGAGCAGTACTTC. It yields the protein CASSIDPSGAEQYF.

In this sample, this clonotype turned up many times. Here the CDR3 DNA reads TGTGCCAGCAGCGTAGGGGTTAACTATGGCTACACCTTC. It codes for CASSVGVNYGYTF. The chain carries TRBV9 and TRBJ1-2; D gene ambiguous. Germline V gene sequence: CDR1 SGDLS, CDR2 YYNGEE. The CDR3 extends over 13 amino acids. V lost 0 bases, J lost 1 base, and 4 bases lay in between.

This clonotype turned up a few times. This chain's CDR3 is CASSLTLDTGELFF. CDR3 DNA sequence: TGCGCCAGCAGCTTGACGCTAGACACCGGGGAGCTGTTTTTT. The chain carries TRBV5-1 and TRBJ2-2, with no clear D. Germline lookup yields CDR1 SGHRS and CDR2 YFSETQ. V shed 1 base and J shed 3 bases, with 7 bases lying between them. CDR3 length: 14 residues.

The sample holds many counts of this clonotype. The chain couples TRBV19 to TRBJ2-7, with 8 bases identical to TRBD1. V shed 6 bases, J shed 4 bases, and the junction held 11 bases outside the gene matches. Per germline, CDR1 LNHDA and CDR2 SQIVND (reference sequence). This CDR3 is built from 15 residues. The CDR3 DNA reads TGTGCCAGTAGCAGGGGACAGGCCGGGTCGTACGAGCAGTACTTC. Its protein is CASSRGQAGSYEQYF.

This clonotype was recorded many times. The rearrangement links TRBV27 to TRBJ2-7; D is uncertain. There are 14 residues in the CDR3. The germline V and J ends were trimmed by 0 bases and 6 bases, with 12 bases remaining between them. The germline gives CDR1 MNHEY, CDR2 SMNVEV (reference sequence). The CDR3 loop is CASSLSGSGGEQYF. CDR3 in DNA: TGTGCCAGCAGTTTATCAGGGTCGGGTGGCGAGCAGTACTTC.

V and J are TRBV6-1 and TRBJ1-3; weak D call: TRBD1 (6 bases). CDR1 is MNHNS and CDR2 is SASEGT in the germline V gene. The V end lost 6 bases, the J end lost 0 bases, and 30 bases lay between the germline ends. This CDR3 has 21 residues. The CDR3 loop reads CASRGAKRDTDPFYSGNTIYF. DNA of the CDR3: TGTGCCAGCAGGGGGGCTAAACGGGACACCGACCCCTTTTACTCTGGAAACACCATATATTTT.

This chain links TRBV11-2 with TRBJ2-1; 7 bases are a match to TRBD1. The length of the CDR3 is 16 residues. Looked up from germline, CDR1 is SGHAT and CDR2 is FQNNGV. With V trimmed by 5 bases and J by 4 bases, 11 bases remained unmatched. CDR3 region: CASSRLQGSGYNEQFF. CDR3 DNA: TGTGCCAGCAGCCGGTTACAGGGGTCGGGGTACAATGAGCAGTTCTTC.